These 13 T cell receptor beta chains were all obtained from the same sample, sequenced in a study of memory CD4+ T cells and cytomegalovirus serostatus. Produced via immunoSEQ multiplex PCR; TCRdb's table is partial and in-frame only. The table records over 60,000 clones, around 77% of them present only once. The sort gate was single viable CD3+CD4+CD8-CD45RO+ cells for memory CD4+ T cells. Material: memory CD4+ T cells from blood. The receptors were sampled from an adult in good health and CMV-seronegative.

This chain joins TRBV30 and TRBJ2-7; D remains unclear. The CDR3 sequence is 14 residues long. V was pared by 0 bases and J by 6 bases, with 15 bases between. Germline values: CDR1 GTSNPN, CDR2 SVGIG (reference sequence). CDR3 DNA: TGTGCCTGGAGTGTACTTCCGGGTTCGGGCGAGCAGTACTTC. It codes for CAWSVLPGSGEQYF.

The CDR3 bases are TGCGCCAGCAGCTTTAGTCCTAGCGGCGGCACCGGGGAGCTGTTTTTT. Its translation: CASSFSPSGGTGELFF. The rearrangement uses TRBV5-1 and TRBJ2-2, with 7 bases identical to TRBD2. CDR3 length: 16 residues. Germline lookup yields CDR1 SGHRS and CDR2 YFSETQ. J was trimmed by 4 bases and V by 2 bases; bases with no gene match: 8.

The V gene is TRBV5-1, the J gene TRBJ1-3; 8 bases line up with TRBD1. The CDR3 extends over 17 amino acids. Germline V lookup: CDR1 SGHRS, CDR2 YFSETQ. V shed 0 bases, J shed 4 bases, and the junction held 9 bases outside the gene matches. CDR3: CASSLEGQGTYGNTIYF. The DNA of the CDR3 is TGCGCCAGCAGCTTGGAAGGACAGGGTACCTACGGAAACACCATATATTTT.

This chain connects TRBV30 to TRBJ2-5; the D gene is possibly TRBD1 (6 bases). This CDR3 comprises 13 residues. Germline V gives CDR1 GTSNPN, CDR2 SVGIG (reference sequence). The V end was cut by 2 bases, the J end by 0 bases, with 7 bases between. The CDR3 DNA sequence: TGTGCCTGGAGTAGGACAGACCAAGAGACCCAGTACTTC. Residues: CAWSRTDQETQYF.

This clone was observed a handful of times. This chain joins TRBV28 and TRBJ1-4, with TRBD1 as a possible D gene (5 bases). Trimming stripped 4 bases from V and 4 bases from J, with 22 bases between. The CDR3 contains 18 residues. Germline CDR1 reads MDHEN; CDR2 reads SYDVKM. The CDR3 loop reads CASSSPAGRKVGNEKLFF. The CDR3, as DNA: TGTGCCAGCAGTTCCCCTGCGGGGCGTAAAGTCGGTAATGAAAAACTGTTTTTT.

The genes are TRBV19 and TRBJ2-4, with a weak D call TRBD1 (5 bases). Germline V gene data show CDR1 as LNHDA and CDR2 as SQIVND (reference sequence). The CDR3 consists of 15 residues. Trimming took 6 bases from V and 6 from J, leaving 18 bases between them. The DNA for the CDR3 is TGTGCCAGTAGCAGTCCTCAGGGCCACCGAAACATTCAGTACTTC. Translation gives CASSSPQGHRNIQYF.

This clone was counted between two and nine times. The V call is TRBV9, the J call TRBJ2-4; TRBD2 matches 8 bases. Germline V gene lookup returns CDR1 SGDLS and CDR2 YYNGEE. This CDR3 is built from 15 residues. Trimming removed 4 bases from V and 7 bases from J; junction bases left unmatched: 10. CDR3 in DNA: TGTGCCAGCAGCCGAAGCGGGGGCGGTAGCAACATTCAGTACTTC. It yields the protein CASSRSGGGSNIQYF.

V and J are TRBV5-4 and TRBJ2-5, with a possible D match to TRBD1 (5 bases). The V gene lost 4 bases and the J gene lost 4 bases, with 14 bases spanning the gap. Germline CDR1 is SGHNT and CDR2 is YYREEE (reference sequence). This CDR3 is built from 14 residues. The CDR3 coding sequence is TGTGCCAGCAGCACCCAGGGTTCGGTAGAGACCCAGTACTTC. It translates to CASSTQGSVETQYF.

This clone was found a few times. This rearrangement joins TRBV5-1 to TRBJ1-2; maybe TRBD1 (6 bases). Per the germline V gene, CDR1 is SGHRS and CDR2 is YFSETQ. V was shortened by 3 bases and J by 12 bases, with 15 bases between the two germline ends. The CDR3 runs to 12 residues. The chain's CDR3 is CASSSPAGENTF. For the CDR3, the DNA is TGCGCCAGCAGCTCCCCGGCAGGGGAAAACACCTTC.

Only one count was recorded for this clone. The V and J genes are TRBV5-1 and TRBJ2-3; D not certain. CDR3 length equals 14 residues. CDR1 SGHRS and CDR2 YFSETQ come from the germline V gene. The V end was cut by 0 bases, the J end by 3 bases, with 8 bases between. CDR3 in amino acids: CASSLAALTDTQYF. In DNA form, the CDR3 reads TGCGCCAGCAGCTTGGCGGCTCTAACAGATACGCAGTATTTT.

This rearrangement joins TRBV30 to TRBJ1-1, with TRBD1 matching over 7 bases. This CDR3 is built from 12 residues. The germline gives CDR1 GTSNPN, CDR2 SVGIG (reference sequence). Trimming removed 8 bases from V and 2 bases from J; junction bases left unmatched: 5. CDR3 protein: CARRTGNTEAFF. For the CDR3, the DNA is TGTGCCCGAAGGACAGGTAACACTGAAGCTTTCTTT.

This clone was seen only once. The gene calls are TRBV27 and TRBJ2-7, with 9 nucleotides matching TRBD1. V trimming: 2 bases; J trimming: 1 base; junction bases outside the gene matches: 3. Looked up from germline, CDR1 is MNHEY and CDR2 is SMNVEV (reference sequence). The CDR3 is 15 residues long. The CDR3 nucleotides are TGTGCCAGCAGTTTAACAGGGGGCAAATCCTACGAGCAGTACTTC. It translates to CASSLTGGKSYEQYF.

Comment on this clone: The same CDR3 is also encoded by other DNA sequences in this sample. The chain uses TRBV5-8 and TRBJ1-2, with 10 bases that match TRBD1. The V and J ends lost 4 bases and 3 bases, in that order; junction bases with no gene match: 6. Per the germline V gene, CDR1 is SGHTS and CDR2 is YDEGEE. The CDR3 is made up of 15 amino acids. CDR3: CASSPRTGGYYGYTF. The DNA of the CDR3 is TGTGCCAGCAGCCCCCGGACAGGGGGATACTATGGCTACACCTTC.